This T cell receptor beta chain was recorded in a study of beta chain features in type 1 diabetes. The V end was cut by 4 bases, the J end by 9 bases, with 19 bases between. Germline V lookup: CDR1 MGHRA, CDR2 YSYEKL. CDR3 size: 16 residues. All of the isolated RNA was reverse transcribed, so expressed TCRB transcripts were sequenced. This table comes from immunoSEQ multiplex PCR, and its TCRdb copy is limited to in-frame clones, with some not included. The table shows about 620,000 clones, with roughly 15% occurring only once. In total, each donor contributed a single heparinised blood draw that averaged about 100 mL.

The sample comprised naive CD4+ T cells from blood. The chain joins TRBV4-1 to TRBJ1-6; D gene uncertain. The receptor's source is a man aged 18 to 30 in good health. CDR3: CASSLPSQSSGSPLHF. As DNA, the CDR3 is TGCGCCAGCAGCCTCCCCTCCCAAAGCAGCGGTTCACCCCTCCACTTT.